These T cell receptor beta chains were read from a single sample in a study of cytomegalovirus exposure and HLA in healthy donors. TCRdb's table, derived via immunoSEQ multiplex PCR, lists solely in-frame clones and lacks some. The table includes about 160,000 clones, about 80% detected once. The specimen was PBMCs. These receptors were collected from a young man in good health and CMV-seronegative. Both conserved end residues are part of each CDR3.

v_call cdr3_aa
TRBV28 CASNRPPTGENIQYF
TRBV28 CASAPGTGAVDTEAFF
TRBV4-2 CASSQGGTGANYGYTF
TRBV20-1 CSVERGGSDF
TRBV5-1 CASSLAGGGNYGYTF
TRBV7-2 CASSTTSGGYTDTQYF
TRBV9 CASSGQGTKETQYF
TRBV7-9 CASTTSPERTDTQYF
TRBV27 CASSLGRLASSGELFF
TRBV4-1 CASSHLNGETQYF
TRBV19 CASSNYPSFYSYEQYF
TRBV9 CASSSSVARKNGYTF
TRBV18 CASSPQFVPGGTQYF
TRBV27 CASSTSGYQETQYF
TRBV2 CASRQGLGNQPQHF
TRBV2 CASRETGLLGELFF
TRBV7-9 CASLQLPNSPLHF
TRBV27 CASNPGQPFYEQYF
TRBV5-1 CASRRTGAGEQYF
TRBV27 CASSLQGQPQHF
TRBV19 CASRTGGTGELFF
TRBV27 CASSLLGANINQPQHF
TRBV10-3 CAISSGQATNTEAFF
TRBV27 CASSLWPGLHSDNEQFF
TRBV12-5 CASGTSARSSNEQFF
TRBV11-3 CASSRSGGRKDTQYF
TRBV25-1 CASSEGGANEKLFF
TRBV7-9 CSSSLGLALSGTGELFF
TRBV28 CASSFGQGAGAFF
TRBV2 CASSEGHPSTDTQYF
TRBV19 CASSIDRTNNNYGYTF
TRBV7-9 CASSPGVGETQYF
TRBV11-3 CASSLGRGSTEAFF
TRBV28 CASSGSKGVVSNQPQHF
TRBV28 CASSLRQGLGEKLFF
TRBV5-8 CASSLEGRAGTEAFF
TRBV13 CASTWGTSHNPGAFF
TRBV18 CASSPRRDRGLIANTGELFF
TRBV5-6 CASSDLAGHNTGELFF
TRBV23-1 CASPKLTYEQYF
TRBV11-2 CASSLDPRAPPPHGYTF
TRBV11-2 CASSFSQGEAGQYF
TRBV5-1 CASSQATSGSIVDTQYF
TRBV28 CASTPGQGAYNEQFF
TRBV4-1 CASSPKRGTEISRYGYTF
TRBV19 CASSVTTGNNSPLHF
TRBV5-6 CASSFGSGDFTYEQYF
TRBV7-9 CASTREGRGDSYGYTF
TRBV6-1 CASSEGSAGNYGYTF
TRBV9 CASSVGLAAEQFF
TRBV6-4 CASSEGLAGNNEQFF
TRBV13 CASSFNSGNTIYF
TRBV9 CASSVVGSETQYF
TRBV6-5 CASSSVSGGSYEQYF
TRBV28 CASSFPTSGANVLTF
TRBV30 CAWSVEGGVGAYEQYF